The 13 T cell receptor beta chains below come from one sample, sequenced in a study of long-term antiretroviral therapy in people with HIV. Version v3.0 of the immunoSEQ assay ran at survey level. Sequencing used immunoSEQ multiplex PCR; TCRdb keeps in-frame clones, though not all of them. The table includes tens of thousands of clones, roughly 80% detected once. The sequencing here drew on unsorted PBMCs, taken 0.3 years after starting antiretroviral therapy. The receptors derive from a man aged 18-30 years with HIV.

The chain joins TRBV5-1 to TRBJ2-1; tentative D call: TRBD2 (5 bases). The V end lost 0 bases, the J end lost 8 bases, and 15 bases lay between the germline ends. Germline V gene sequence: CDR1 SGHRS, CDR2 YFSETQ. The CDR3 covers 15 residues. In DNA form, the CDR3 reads TGCGCCAGCAGCTTGGGCCTTGGCGGGTTGTATGAGCAGTTCTTC. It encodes CASSLGLGGLYEQFF.

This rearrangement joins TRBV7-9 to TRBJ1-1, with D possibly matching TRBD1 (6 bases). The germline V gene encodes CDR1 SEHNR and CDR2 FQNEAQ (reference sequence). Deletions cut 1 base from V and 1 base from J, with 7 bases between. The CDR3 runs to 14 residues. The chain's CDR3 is CASSLGGANTEAFF. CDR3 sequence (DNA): TGTGCCAGCAGCTTAGGGGGGGCGAACACTGAAGCTTTCTTT.

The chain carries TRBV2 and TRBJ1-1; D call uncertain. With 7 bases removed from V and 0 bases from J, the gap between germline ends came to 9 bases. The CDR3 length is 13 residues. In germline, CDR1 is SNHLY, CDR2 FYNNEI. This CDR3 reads CASKAALNTEAFF. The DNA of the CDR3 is TGTGCCAGCAAGGCGGCCCTGAACACTGAAGCTTTCTTT.

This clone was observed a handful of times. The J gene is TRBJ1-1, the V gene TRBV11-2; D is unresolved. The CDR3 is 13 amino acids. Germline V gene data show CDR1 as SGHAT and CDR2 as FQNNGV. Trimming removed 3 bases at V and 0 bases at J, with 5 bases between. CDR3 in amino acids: CASSFEMNTEAFF. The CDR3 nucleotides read TGTGCCAGCAGCTTCGAGATGAACACTGAAGCTTTCTTT.

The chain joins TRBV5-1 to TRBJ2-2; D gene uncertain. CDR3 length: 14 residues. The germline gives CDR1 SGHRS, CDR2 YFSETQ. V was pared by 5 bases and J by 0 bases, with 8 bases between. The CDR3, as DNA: TGCGCCAGCAGTAGGCCCGCGAACACCGGGGAGCTGTTTTTT. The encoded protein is CASSRPANTGELFF.

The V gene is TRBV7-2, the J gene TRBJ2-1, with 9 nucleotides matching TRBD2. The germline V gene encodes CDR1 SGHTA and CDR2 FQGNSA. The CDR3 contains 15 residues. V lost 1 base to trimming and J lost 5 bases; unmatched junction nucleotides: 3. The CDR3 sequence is CASSLGGTSHNEQFF. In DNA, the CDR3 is TGTGCCAGCAGCTTAGGAGGGACTAGCCACAATGAGCAGTTCTTC.

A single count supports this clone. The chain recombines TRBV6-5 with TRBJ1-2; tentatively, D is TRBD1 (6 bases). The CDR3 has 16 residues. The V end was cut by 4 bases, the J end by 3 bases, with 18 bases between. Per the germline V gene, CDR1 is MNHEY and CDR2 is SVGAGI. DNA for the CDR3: TGTGCCAGCAGTTCCACGGCCGGGACACTTCACTATGGCTACACCTTC. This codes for CASSSTAGTLHYGYTF.

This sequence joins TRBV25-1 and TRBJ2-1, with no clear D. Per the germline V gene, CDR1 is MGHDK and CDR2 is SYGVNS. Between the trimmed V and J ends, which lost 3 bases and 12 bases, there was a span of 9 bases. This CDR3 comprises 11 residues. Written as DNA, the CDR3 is TGTGCCAGCAGTGATCGAACTCGGCAGTTCTTC. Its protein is CASSDRTRQFF.

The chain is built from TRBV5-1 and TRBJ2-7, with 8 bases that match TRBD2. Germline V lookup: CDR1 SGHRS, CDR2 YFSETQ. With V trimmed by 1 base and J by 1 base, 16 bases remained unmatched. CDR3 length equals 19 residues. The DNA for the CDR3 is TGCGCCAGCAGCTTGCCTCGTCGGGAGGGTTCTTTGGGGTCCTACGAGCAGTACTTC. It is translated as CASSLPRREGSLGSYEQYF.

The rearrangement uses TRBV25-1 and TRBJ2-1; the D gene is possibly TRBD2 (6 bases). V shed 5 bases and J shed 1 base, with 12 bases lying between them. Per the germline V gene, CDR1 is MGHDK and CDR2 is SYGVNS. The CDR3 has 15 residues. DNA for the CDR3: TGTGCCAGCAGTTTCCAGGGACTGTCCTACAATGAGCAGTTCTTC. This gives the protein CASSFQGLSYNEQFF. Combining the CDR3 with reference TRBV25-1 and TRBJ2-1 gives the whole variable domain EADIYQTPRYLVIGTGKKITLECSQTMGHDKMYWYQQDPGMELHLIHYSYGVNSTEKGDLSSESTVSRIRTEHFPLTLESARPSHTSQYLCASSFQGLSYNEQFFGPGTRLTVL.

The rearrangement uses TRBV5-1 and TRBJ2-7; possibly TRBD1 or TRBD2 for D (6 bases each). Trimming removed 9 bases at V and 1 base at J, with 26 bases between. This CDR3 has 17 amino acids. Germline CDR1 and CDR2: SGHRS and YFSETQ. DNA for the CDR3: TGCGCCAAGTCCTCGAGTGAAGCCGGGGGCCCTTCCTACGAGCAGTACTTC. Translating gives CAKSSSEAGGPSYEQYF.

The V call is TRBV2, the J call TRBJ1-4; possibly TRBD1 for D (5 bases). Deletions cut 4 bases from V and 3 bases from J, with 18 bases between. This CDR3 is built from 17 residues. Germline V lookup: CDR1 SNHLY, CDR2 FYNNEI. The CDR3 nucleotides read TGTGCCAGCAGTGCCGGGACCCATCTTATAGCTAATGAAAAACTGTTTTTT. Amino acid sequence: CASSAGTHLIANEKLFF.

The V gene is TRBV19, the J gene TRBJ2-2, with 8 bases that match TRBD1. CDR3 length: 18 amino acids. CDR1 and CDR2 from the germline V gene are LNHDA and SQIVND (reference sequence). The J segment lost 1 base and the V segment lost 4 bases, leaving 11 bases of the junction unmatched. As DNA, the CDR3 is TGTGCCAGTAGTACCGGACAGGGTGGGAGCGGGAACACCGGGGAGCTGTTTTTT. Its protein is CASSTGQGGSGNTGELFF.